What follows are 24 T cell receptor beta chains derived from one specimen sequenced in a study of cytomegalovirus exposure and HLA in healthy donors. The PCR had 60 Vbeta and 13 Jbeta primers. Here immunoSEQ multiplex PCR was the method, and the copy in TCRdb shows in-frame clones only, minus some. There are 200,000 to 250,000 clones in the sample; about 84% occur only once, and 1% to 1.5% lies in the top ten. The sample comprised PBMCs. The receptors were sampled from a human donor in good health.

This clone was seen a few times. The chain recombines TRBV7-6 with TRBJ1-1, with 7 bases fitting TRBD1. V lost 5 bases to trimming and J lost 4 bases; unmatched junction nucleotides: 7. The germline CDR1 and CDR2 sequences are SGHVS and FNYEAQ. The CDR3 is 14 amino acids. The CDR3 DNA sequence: TGTGCCAGCAGCCAACCCGACAGGGTCACTGAAGCTTTCTTT. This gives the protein CASSQPDRVTEAFF.

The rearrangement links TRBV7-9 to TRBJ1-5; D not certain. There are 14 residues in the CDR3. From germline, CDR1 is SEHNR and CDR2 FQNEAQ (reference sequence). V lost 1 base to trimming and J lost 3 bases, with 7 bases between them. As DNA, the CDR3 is TGTGCCAGCAGCTTAGAATCCTTCAATCAGCCCCAGCATTTT. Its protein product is CASSLESFNQPQHF.

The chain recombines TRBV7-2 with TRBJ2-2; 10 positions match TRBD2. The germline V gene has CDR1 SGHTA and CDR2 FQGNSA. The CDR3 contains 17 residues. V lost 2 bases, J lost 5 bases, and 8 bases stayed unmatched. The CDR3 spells CASSLRSSGSQTGELFF. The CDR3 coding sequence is TGTGCCAGCAGCTTACGCTCTAGCGGGAGTCAAACCGGGGAGCTGTTTTTT.

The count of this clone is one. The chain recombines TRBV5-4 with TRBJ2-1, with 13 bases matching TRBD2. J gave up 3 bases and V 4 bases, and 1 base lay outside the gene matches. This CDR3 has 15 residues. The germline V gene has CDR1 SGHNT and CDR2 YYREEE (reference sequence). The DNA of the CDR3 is TGTGCCAGCAGCGGGACTAGCGGGGACTACAATGAGCAGTTCTTC. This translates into CASSGTSGDYNEQFF.

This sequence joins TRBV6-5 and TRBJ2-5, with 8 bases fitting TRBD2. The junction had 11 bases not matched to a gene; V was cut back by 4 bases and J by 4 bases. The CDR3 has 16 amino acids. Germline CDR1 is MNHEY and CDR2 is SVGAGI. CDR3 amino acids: CASSLLGTSSRETQYF. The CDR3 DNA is TGTGCCAGCAGTTTGCTAGGGACTAGTTCCCGAGAGACCCAGTACTTC.

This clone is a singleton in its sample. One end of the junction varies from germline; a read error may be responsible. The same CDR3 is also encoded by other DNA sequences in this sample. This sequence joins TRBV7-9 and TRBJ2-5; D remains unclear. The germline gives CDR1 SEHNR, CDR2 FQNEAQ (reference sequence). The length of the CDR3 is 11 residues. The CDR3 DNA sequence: TGTTCCAGCAGCTTACGGGAGACCCAGTACTTC. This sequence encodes CSSSLRETQYF.

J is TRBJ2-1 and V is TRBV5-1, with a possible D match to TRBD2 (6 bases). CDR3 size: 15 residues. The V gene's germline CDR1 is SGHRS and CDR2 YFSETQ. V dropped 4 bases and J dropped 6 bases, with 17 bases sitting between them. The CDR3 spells CASSLAEREINEQFF. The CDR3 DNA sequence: TGCGCCAGCAGCCTCGCGGAACGGGAGATCAATGAGCAGTTCTTC.

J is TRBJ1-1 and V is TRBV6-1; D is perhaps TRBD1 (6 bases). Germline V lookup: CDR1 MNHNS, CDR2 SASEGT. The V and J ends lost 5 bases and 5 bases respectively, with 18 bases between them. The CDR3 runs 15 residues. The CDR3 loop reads CASSFQSGDRTEAFF. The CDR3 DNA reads TGTGCCAGCAGTTTCCAATCAGGGGACCGGACTGAAGCTTTCTTT.

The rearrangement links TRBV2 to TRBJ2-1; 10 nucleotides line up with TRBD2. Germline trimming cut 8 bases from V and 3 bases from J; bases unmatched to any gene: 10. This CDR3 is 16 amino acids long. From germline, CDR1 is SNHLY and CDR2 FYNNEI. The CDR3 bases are TGTGCCAGCCCCCTCGTAGCGGGAGGAGGCTACAATGAGCAGTTCTTC. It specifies CASPLVAGGGYNEQFF.

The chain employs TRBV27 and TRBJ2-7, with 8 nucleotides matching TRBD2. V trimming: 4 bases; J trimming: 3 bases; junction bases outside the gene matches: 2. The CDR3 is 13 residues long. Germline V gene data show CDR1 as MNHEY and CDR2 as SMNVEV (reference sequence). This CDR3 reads CASSYAGGYEQYF. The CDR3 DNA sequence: TGTGCCAGCAGTTACGCGGGGGGCTACGAGCAGTACTTC.

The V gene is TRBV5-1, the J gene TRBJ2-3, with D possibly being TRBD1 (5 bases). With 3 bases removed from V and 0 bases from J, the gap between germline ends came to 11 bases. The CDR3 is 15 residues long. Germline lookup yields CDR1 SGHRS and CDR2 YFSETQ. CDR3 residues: CASSSQGTSTDTQYF. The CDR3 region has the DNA TGCGCCAGCAGCTCTCAGGGTACTAGCACAGATACGCAGTATTTT.

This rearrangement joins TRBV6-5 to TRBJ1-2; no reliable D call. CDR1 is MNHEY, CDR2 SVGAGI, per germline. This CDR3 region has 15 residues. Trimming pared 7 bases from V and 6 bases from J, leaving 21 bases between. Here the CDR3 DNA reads TGTGCCAGCAAAGCCCGGCCCCCCCTAGGCCATGGCTACACCTTC. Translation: CASKARPPLGHGYTF.

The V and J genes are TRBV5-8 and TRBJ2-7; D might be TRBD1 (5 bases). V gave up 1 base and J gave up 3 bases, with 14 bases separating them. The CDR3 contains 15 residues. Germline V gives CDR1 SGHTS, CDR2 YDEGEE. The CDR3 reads CASSLRGSPLYEQYF. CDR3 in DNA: TGTGCCAGCAGCTTGAGGGGATCCCCTCTCTACGAGCAGTACTTC.

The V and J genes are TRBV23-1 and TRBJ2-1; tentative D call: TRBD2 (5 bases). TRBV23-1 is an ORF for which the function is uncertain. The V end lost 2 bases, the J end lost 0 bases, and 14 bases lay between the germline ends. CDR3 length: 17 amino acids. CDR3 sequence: CASSQEGSGNSYNEQFF. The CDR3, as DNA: TGCGCCAGCAGTCAAGAAGGGAGCGGAAACTCCTACAATGAGCAGTTCTTC.

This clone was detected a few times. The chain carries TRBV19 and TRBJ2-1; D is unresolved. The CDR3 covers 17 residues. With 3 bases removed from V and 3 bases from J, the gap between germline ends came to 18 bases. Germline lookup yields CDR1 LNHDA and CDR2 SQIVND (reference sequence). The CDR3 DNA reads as TGTGCCAGTAGTATTATCTTCGAGATCCCTGACTACAATGAGCAGTTCTTC. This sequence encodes CASSIIFEIPDYNEQFF.

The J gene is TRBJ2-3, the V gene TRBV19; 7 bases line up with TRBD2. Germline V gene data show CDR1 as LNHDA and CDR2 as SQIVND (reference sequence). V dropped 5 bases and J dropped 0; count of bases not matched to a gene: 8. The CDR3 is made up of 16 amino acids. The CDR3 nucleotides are TGTGCCAGTAGTCCGACTAGCTCATCTAGCACAGATACGCAGTATTTT. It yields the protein CASSPTSSSSTDTQYF.

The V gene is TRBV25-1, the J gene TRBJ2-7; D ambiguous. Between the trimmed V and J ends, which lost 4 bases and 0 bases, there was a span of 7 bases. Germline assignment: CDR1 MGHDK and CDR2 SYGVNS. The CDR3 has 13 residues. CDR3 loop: CASSATASYEQYF. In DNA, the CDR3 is TGTGCCAGCAGTGCAACAGCCTCCTACGAGCAGTACTTC.

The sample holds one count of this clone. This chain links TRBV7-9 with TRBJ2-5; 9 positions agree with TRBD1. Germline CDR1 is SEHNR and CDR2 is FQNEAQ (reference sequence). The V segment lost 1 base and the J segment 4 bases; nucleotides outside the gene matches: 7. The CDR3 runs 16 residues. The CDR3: CASSLGVVGQGETQYF. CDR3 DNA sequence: TGTGCCAGCAGCTTAGGCGTGGTGGGACAGGGAGAGACCCAGTACTTC.

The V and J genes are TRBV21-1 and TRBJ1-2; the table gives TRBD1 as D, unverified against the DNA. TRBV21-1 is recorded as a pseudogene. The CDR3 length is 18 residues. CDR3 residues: CASSPRSLSGTGGYGYTF. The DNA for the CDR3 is TGTGCCAGCAGCCCCCGGTCCCTCTCCGGGACAGGGGGTTATGGCTACACCTTC.

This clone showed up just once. CDR3 residues: CASSPSPGGVGTDTQYF. CDR3 DNA: TGTGCCAGCAGCCCATCCCCCGGGGGGGTCGGCACAGATACGCAGTATTTT. This chain links TRBV7-9 with TRBJ2-3; 8 positions agree with TRBD2. This CDR3 contains 17 residues. Unmatched junction bases numbered 11, after V lost 5 bases and J lost 1 base. The germline CDR1 and CDR2 sequences are SEHNR and FQNEAQ (reference sequence).

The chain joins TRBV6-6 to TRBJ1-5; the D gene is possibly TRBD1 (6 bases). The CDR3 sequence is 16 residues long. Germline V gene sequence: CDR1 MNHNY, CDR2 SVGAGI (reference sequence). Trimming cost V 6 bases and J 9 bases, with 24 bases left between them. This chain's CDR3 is CASRPETGNKDRPQHF. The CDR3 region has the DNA TGTGCCAGCAGACCAGAAACAGGGAATAAGGATCGGCCCCAGCATTTT.

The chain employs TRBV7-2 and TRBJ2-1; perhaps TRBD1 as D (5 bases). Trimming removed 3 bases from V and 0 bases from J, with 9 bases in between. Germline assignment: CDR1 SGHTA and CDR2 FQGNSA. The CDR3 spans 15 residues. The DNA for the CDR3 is TGTGCCAGCAGCTTCCGACAGAGCTCCTACAATGAGCAGTTCTTC. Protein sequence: CASSFRQSSYNEQFF.

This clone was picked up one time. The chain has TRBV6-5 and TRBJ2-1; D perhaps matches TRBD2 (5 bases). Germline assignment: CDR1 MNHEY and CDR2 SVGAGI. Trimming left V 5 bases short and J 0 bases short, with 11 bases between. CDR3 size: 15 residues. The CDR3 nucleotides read TGTGCCAGCAGTCCTAGGGAGCCCTCCTACAATGAGCAGTTCTTC. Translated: CASSPREPSYNEQFF.

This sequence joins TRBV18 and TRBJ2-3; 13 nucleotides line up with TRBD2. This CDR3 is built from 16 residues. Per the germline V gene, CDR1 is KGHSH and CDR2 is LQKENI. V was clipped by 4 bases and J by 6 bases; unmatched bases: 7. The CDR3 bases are TGTGCCAGCTCACTACGACTAGCGGGAGGAGGGGATACGCAGTATTTT. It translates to CASSLRLAGGGDTQYF.